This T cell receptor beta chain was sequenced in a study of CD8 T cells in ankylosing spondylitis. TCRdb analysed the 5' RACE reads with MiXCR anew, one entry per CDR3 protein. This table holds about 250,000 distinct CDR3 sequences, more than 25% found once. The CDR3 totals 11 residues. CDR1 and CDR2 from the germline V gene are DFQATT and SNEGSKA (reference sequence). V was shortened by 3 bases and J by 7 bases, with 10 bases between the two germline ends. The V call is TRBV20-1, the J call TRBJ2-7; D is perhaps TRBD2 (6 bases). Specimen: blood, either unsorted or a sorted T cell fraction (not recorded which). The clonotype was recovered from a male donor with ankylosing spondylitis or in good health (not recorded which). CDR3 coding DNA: TGCAGTGCTAGGAAAGGAGGGGAGCAGTACTTC. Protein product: CSARKGGEQYF.